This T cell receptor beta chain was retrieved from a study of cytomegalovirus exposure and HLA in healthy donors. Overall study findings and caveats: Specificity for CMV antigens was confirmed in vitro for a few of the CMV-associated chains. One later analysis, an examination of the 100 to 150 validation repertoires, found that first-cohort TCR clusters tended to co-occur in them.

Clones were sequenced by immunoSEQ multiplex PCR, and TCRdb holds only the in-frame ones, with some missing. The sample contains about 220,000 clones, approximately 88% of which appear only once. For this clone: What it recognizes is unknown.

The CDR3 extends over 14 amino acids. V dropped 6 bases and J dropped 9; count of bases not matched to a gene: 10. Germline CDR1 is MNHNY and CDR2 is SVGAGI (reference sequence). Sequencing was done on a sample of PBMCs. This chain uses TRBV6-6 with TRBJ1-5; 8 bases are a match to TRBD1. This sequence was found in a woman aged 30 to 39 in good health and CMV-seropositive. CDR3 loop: CASRTGQGRMPQHF. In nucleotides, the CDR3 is TGTGCCAGCAGAACCGGACAGGGAAGGATGCCCCAGCATTTT.